The T cell receptor beta chain described here comes from a study of radiation and T cells in renal cell carcinoma. Looking at the study overall: Nephrectomy followed 15 Gy stereotactic body radiation by 4 weeks.

The time point here: blood 2 weeks post-SBRT. Treatment specified: 15 Gy SBRT to primary tumor, nephrectomy 4 weeks later. Serial blood draws occurred at baseline and 2 and 4 weeks post-SBRT. This table comes from immunoSEQ multiplex PCR, and its TCRdb copy is limited to in-frame clones, with some not included. The sample lists some 150,000 clones; about 91% were seen once. This clone was seen just once. Its target is not known. The CDR3 runs to 14 residues. V was trimmed by 0 bases and J by 0 bases, leaving 5 bases between them. CDR1 LNHDA and CDR2 SQIVND come from the germline V gene (reference sequence). General study points: In blood, top tumor clones expanded by 2 weeks, shrinking by 4. Baseline intratumoral clonotype presence is unknown without pretreatment biopsies.

This chain connects TRBV19 to TRBJ1-1; no clear D. The sequenced sample was blood, obtained from a patient whose treatment included radiotherapy and nephrectomy. This receptor was taken from a woman aged 50 to 60 with renal cell carcinoma. CDR3 sequence (DNA): TGTGCCAGTAGTATAGAACTCTTGAACACTGAAGCTTTCTTT. Its translation: CASSIELLNTEAFF.